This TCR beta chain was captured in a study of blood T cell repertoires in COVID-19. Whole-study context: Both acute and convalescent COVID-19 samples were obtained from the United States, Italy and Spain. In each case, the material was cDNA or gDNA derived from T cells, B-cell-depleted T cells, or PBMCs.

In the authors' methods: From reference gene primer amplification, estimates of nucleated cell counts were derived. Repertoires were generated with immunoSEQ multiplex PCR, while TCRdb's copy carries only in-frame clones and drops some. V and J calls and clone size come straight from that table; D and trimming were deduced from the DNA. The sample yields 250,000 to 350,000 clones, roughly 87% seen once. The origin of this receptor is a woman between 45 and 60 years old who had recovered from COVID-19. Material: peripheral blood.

For the CDR3, the DNA is TGTGCCAGCAGCGATCCGGGAGGTAATCAGCCCCAGCATTTT. Its protein is CASSDPGGNQPQHF. The genes are TRBV5-5 and TRBJ1-5; D remains unclear. V was shortened by 4 bases and J by 4 bases, with 12 bases between the two germline ends. CDR3 length: 14 residues. Germline values: CDR1 SGHKS, CDR2 YYEKEE (reference sequence).